The next 11 T cell receptor beta chains were all read from a single sample in a study of blood T cells in healthy people across ages. The authors ran a second PCR of roughly 6 to 12 cycles using a sample-barcoded 5' primer and a J-beta primer mix. TCRdb called the 5' RACE reads again in MiXCR, with one record for every CDR3 protein. The sample holds over 600,000 distinct CDR3 sequences, around 50% seen once. The sample taken for sequencing was blood. These receptors originate from a middle-aged man in good health.

The rearrangement joins TRBV12-5 to TRBJ1-2, with D possibly TRBD1 on 6 matching bases. This CDR3 spans 16 amino acids. Germline V gene data show CDR1 as LGHNT and CDR2 as FRNRAP. Trimming removed 1 base at V and 8 bases at J, with 20 bases between. The CDR3 loop is CASGLDRLLAGDGYTF. Here the CDR3 DNA reads TGTGCTAGTGGTTTGGATCGCCTGTTAGCAGGGGACGGCTACACCTTC.

The count of this clonotype is one. The chain joins TRBV3-1 to TRBJ2-1, with a weak D call TRBD2 (6 bases). The V end was cut by 0 bases, the J end by 6 bases, with 21 bases between. This CDR3 region has 18 residues. CDR1 is LGHDT, CDR2 YNNKEL, per germline (reference sequence). DNA of the CDR3: TGTGCCAGCAGCCAAGATCTTGGTGGCGGGATAATTGGCAATGAGCAGTTCTTC. Amino acid sequence: CASSQDLGGGIIGNEQFF.

V gene TRBV7-2 combines with J gene TRBJ2-7, with TRBD1 identical over 7 bases. The length of the CDR3 is 15 residues. With V trimmed by 2 bases and J by 7 bases, 11 bases remained unmatched. Germline V CDR1 and CDR2: SGHTA, FQGNSA. The DNA for the CDR3 is TGTGCCAGCAGCTTAAGAAGACAGGGAAAAAATGAGCAGTACTTC. It encodes CASSLRRQGKNEQYF.

This chain connects TRBV7-9 to TRBJ2-2; no clear D. The CDR3 has 14 amino acids. V was clipped by 5 bases and J by 0 bases, with 7 bases between them. Germline assignment: CDR1 SEHNR and CDR2 FQNEAQ (reference sequence). The CDR3 coding sequence is TGTGCCAGCAGCAAAAATTCGAACACCGGGGAGCTGTTTTTT. Amino acids: CASSKNSNTGELFF.

This clonotype was seen a few times. The chain employs TRBV11-1 and TRBJ2-1; D gene ambiguous. This CDR3 region has 15 residues. V was cut by 2 bases and J by 1 base, with 9 bases left in between. The germline CDR1 and CDR2 sequences are SGHAT and FQDESV (reference sequence). This chain's CDR3 is CASSLIRLSYNEQFF. The CDR3 DNA is TGTGCCAGCAGCTTAATAAGGTTATCCTACAATGAGCAGTTCTTC.

This clonotype has just a few counts. The chain uses TRBV20-1 and TRBJ2-5; TRBD2 matches 9 bases. The CDR3 is 13 residues long. Germline CDR1 reads DFQATT; CDR2 reads SNEGSKA (reference sequence). CDR3 sequence: CTVRRGGKETQYF. CDR3 bases: TGCACTGTACGGCGGGGGGGGAAAGAGACCCAGTACTTC.

The rearrangement joins TRBV10-2 to TRBJ2-7; maybe TRBD1 (6 bases). Trimming cost V 6 bases and J 0 bases, with 18 bases left between them. Per germline, CDR1 WSHSY and CDR2 SAAADI. The CDR3 runs to 16 residues. CDR3 residues: CASRDPDSKTSYEQYF. CDR3 nucleotides: TGCGCCAGCAGGGACCCGGACAGCAAGACCTCCTACGAGCAGTACTTC.

V is TRBV20-1 and J is TRBJ2-1, with a tentative D call TRBD2 (5 bases). CDR3 length: 15 residues. V was cut by 3 bases and J by 0 bases, with 12 bases left in between. The germline gives CDR1 DFQATT, CDR2 SNEGSKA (reference sequence). CDR3 DNA sequence: TGCAGTGCTAGGTCTAGCCTTAGCTCCTACAATGAGCAGTTCTTC. Translation gives CSARSSLSSYNEQFF.

This clonotype is a singleton in its sample. The chain employs TRBV7-2 and TRBJ2-1; tentative D call: TRBD2 (6 bases). The V end was cut by 5 bases, the J end by 0 bases, with 17 bases between. From germline, CDR1 is SGHTA and CDR2 FQGNSA. The CDR3 is 17 residues long. The CDR3 DNA follows: TGTGCCAGCAGCACCGAAATAGCGGTTAGCTCCTACAATGAGCAGTTCTTC. It specifies CASSTEIAVSSYNEQFF. The whole variable domain, filled in from reference TRBV7-2 and TRBJ2-1, reads GAGVSQSPSNKVTEKGKDVELRCDPISGHTALYWYRQSLGQGLEFLIYFQGNSAPDKSGLPSDRFSAERTGGSVSTLTIQRTQQEDSAVYLCASSTEIAVSSYNEQFFGPGTRLTVL.

The genes are TRBV4-1 and TRBJ1-1, with unresolved D. The CDR3 has 17 amino acids. Trimming took off 1 base at V and 0 bases at J, with 15 bases between the two ends. Germline CDR1 and CDR2: MGHRA and YSYEKL. CDR3 nucleotides: TGCGCCAGCAGCCAAGCATTTTCCGGGGTCATGAACACTGAAGCTTTCTTT. Amino acids: CASSQAFSGVMNTEAFF.

The chain recombines TRBV30 with TRBJ2-6; D remains unclear. With 1 base removed from V and 2 bases from J, the gap between germline ends came to 3 bases. Germline CDR1 reads GTSNPN; CDR2 reads SVGIG (reference sequence). This CDR3 is 13 amino acids long. The CDR3 here is CAWSDTGANVLTF. In nucleotides, the CDR3 is TGTGCCTGGAGTGACACTGGGGCCAACGTCCTGACTTTC. Filled out from reference TRBV30 and TRBJ2-6, the complete variable domain reads SQTIHQWPATLVQPVGSPLSLECTVEGTSNPNLYWYRQAAGRGLQLLFYSVGIGQISSEVPQNLSASRPQDRQFILSSKKLLLSDSGFYLCAWSDTGANVLTFGAGSRLTVL.